The present entry profiles one T cell receptor (beta chain) with its context. What it binds is not known. Amplification used 60 Vbeta primers and 13 Jbeta primers. The method was immunoSEQ multiplex PCR; TCRdb's version includes in-frame clones alone and lacks a portion of them. The sample includes about 140,000 clones, 65% to 80% seen only once; the top ten take around 2%. Germline V gene data show CDR1 as MNHEY and CDR2 as SVGAGI. After removal of 5 bases from V and 6 bases from J, the junction contained 8 bases not matched to a gene. CDR3 length: 14 residues. The data stem from a study of cytomegalovirus exposure and HLA in healthy donors. General study points: A later analysis linked a missense DCLRE1C variant to TCR beta V- and J-gene trimming. The dataset shows that most TCR sequences were rare, while some public TCRs occurred in many donors. After further analysis at a later stage, some 15,000 TCR beta sequences were associated with HLA alleles at 0.05 false discovery rate. In a later analysis, an Asian-associated ancestry cluster reportedly showed fewer N-insertions than the roughly 690-donor mean.

The sequence derives from a woman in her 40s in good health and CMV-seronegative. The gene calls are TRBV6-5 and TRBJ2-5; 8 bases are shared with TRBD1. Sequenced: PBMCs. The CDR3 DNA follows: TGTGCCAGCAGTCTTCAGGGGGCGACGAAGACCCAGTACTTC. Translated, it gives CASSLQGATKTQYF.